This paragraph reports one T cell receptor beta chain. The data were taken from a study of blood T cell repertoires in COVID-19. Study-level background: Researchers got acute and convalescent COVID-19 samples from the United States, Italy and Spain.

Profiled with immunoSEQ multiplex PCR; TCRdb holds only in-frame clones, not every one. The repertoire includes 110,000 or so clones, about four fifths of them detected once, and over 9% sits in the top ten. The CDR3 runs to 14 residues. The germline V gene encodes CDR1 LGHDT and CDR2 YNNKEL (reference sequence). The junction had 9 bases not matched to a gene; V was cut back by 0 bases and J by 10 bases. The material sequenced was peripheral blood. The chain has TRBV3-1 (or the pseudogene TRBV3-2) and TRBJ2-7; 7 bases fit TRBD1. This clonotype was obtained from a woman between 65 and 79 years old with acute or convalescent COVID-19. The CDR3 nucleotides read TGTGCCAGCAGCCAAGATAGTACAGGGGTTCGTCAGTACTTC. Translation gives CASSQDSTGVRQYF.